Sequencing of this T cell receptor (beta chain) was carried out in a study of T cell responses to AZD1222 COVID-19 vaccine. Study outcomes and limitations: Clonal diversity was possibly underestimated, and the donors were mostly white British, with more females. Only a handful of AZD1222 recipients, six or seven in all, had baseline seropositivity.

In the case of this clone: Its specificity is not known.

There are 15 residues in the CDR3. CDR1 and CDR2 from the germline V gene are LGHNA and YNFKEQ. V was shortened by 2 bases and J by 2 bases, with 12 bases between the two germline ends. The assay was immunoSEQ multiplex PCR, and TCRdb's table has in-frame clones only and misses some. The sample includes some 150,000 clones, over 85% of them seen just once. The chain joins TRBV4-2 to TRBJ1-1; the D gene is possibly TRBD1 (5 bases). This TCR came from an adult in good health. The sequencing used peripheral blood, collected on day 0 of MenACWY control vaccination. The CDR3 DNA sequence: TGTGCCAGCAGCCAAACCGCGGGACGTAACACTGAAGCTTTCTTT. Encoded protein: CASSQTAGRNTEAFF.